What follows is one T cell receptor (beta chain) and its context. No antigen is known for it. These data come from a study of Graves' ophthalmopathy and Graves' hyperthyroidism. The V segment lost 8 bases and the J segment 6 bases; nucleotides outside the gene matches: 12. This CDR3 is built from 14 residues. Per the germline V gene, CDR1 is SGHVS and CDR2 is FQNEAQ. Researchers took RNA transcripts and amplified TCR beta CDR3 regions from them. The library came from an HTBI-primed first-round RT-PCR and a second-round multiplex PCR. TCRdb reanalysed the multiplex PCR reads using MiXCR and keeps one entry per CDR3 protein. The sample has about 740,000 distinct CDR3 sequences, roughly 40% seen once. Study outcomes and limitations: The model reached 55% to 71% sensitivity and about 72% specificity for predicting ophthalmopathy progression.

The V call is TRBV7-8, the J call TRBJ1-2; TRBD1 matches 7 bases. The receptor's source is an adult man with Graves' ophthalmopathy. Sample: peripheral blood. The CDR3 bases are TGTGCCAGCTCACCCCGGGACAGTTTAGATGGCTACACCTTC. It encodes CASSPRDSLDGYTF.